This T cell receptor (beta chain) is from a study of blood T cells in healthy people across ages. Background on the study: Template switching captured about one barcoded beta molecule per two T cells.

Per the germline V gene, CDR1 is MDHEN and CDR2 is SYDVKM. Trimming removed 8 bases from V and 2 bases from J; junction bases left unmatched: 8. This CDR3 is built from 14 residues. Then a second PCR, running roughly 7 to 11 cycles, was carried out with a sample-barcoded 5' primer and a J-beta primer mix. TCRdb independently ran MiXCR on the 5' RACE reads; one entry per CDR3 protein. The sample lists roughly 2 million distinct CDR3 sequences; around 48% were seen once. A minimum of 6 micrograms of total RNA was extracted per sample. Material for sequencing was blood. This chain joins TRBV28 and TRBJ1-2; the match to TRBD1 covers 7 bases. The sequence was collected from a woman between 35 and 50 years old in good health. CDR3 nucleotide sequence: TGTGCCAGCGTTGAGACAGGGCGCAACTATGGCTACACCTTC. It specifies CASVETGRNYGYTF.